This T cell receptor (beta chain) was recovered during a study of read filtering for tumor transcriptome and immune sequencing. For the study at large: Mean patient age was about 66 years, range roughly 40 to 80; approximately 17 male, 14 female. Transcriptome libraries were built from DNase-treated RNA. TCR-mapped reads were about 3.5 to 11 million with IR-seq versus about 85 to 1,300 with RNA-seq. General observations from the study: IR-seq captured clonotypes deeper and more reliably than RNA-seq.

Molecular barcoded adaptors covering alpha/delta and beta/gamma chains were used on approximately 400 ng RNA. MiXCR was run by TCRdb on the reads, yielding one entry per CDR3 protein. The sample consists of about 38,000 distinct CDR3 sequences, about 13% of them appearing once. This clonotype was counted at least ten times. Its antigen remains unknown. Germline CDR1 and CDR2: LNHNV and YYDKDF (reference sequence). The CDR3 consists of 14 residues. V lost 1 base, J lost 0 bases, and 4 bases lay in between. This receptor was taken from a donor older than 35 with multiple myeloma. Sequenced material: a population of CD138-negative cells sorted from bone marrow. The rearrangement uses TRBV15 and TRBJ2-1; unclear D gene. As DNA, the CDR3 is TGTGCCACCAGCAGAGTCATCTCCTACAATGAGCAGTTCTTC. This encodes CATSRVISYNEQFF.